These 31 T cell receptor beta chains share one sample of origin, sequenced in a study of T-cell memory formation after mild COVID-19 (dated by TCRdb to 2020 to 2023). The library was obtained by 5' RACE. Data came from an Illumina NovaSeq 6000. The raw public data were reprocessed by TCRdb itself: fastp quality trimming at Q25, MiXCR clonotype calling, in-frame beta chains only. Rows matching on CDR3 protein sequence are summarized as one entry with the most common DNA and genes. The sample table contains hundreds of thousands of distinct CDR3 sequences; only one count was recorded for about a fifth of them. Approximately 13% of the sample lies in the top ten. Sequencing was carried out using PBMCs or a T cell subset sorted from them (not recorded which). The source of these receptors is an adult woman who had mild COVID-19 (a few samples of this study predate the infection). The sample titles of this study are shuffled in the database, so cell type and time point are left out; the donor was told from shared clones.

The rearrangement joins TRBV24-1 to TRBJ2-1; D uncertain. The CDR3 spans 16 residues. CDR1 is KGHDR, CDR2 SFDVKD, per germline. V was pared by 3 bases and J by 0 bases, with 11 bases between. CDR3 sequence reads: CATSDTARGSYNEQFF. In DNA form, the CDR3 reads TGTGCCACCAGTGATACAGCGAGAGGCTCCTACAATGAGCAGTTCTTC.

V and J are TRBV29-1 and TRBJ2-7; D is possibly TRBD1 or TRBD2 (6 bases each). V was pared by 3 bases and J by 3 bases, with 15 bases between. The CDR3 extends over 14 amino acids. In germline, CDR1 is SQVTM, CDR2 ANQGSEA. The CDR3, as DNA: TGCAGCGTTGAGGGGGGAGAGGGGGACTACGAGCAGTACTTC. Protein product: CSVEGGEGDYEQYF.

The V gene is TRBV20-1, the J gene TRBJ1-5, with TRBD1 matching over 9 bases. The V segment lost 2 bases and the J segment 3 bases; nucleotides outside the gene matches: 8. CDR1 is DFQATT, CDR2 SNEGSKA, per germline (reference sequence). There are 16 residues in the CDR3. This CDR3 reads CSARRPGTGNNQPQHF. The CDR3 nucleotides read TGCAGTGCTAGACGTCCCGGGACAGGGAACAATCAGCCCCAGCATTTT.

This clonotype has only a few counts. The chain recombines TRBV5-1 with TRBJ1-5; D ambiguous. This CDR3 is 15 amino acids long. V shed 0 bases and J shed 6 bases, with 13 bases lying between them. Germline V lookup: CDR1 SGHRS, CDR2 YFSETQ. DNA of the CDR3: TGCGCCAGCAGCTTGGGTGAGAGTAGCGCTCAGCCCCAGCATTTT. Its protein is CASSLGESSAQPQHF.

The J gene is TRBJ2-5, the V gene TRBV7-7; D is uncertain. The CDR3 length is 15 residues. Trimming removed 5 bases from V and 0 bases from J, with 13 bases in between. CDR1 and CDR2 (germline): SSHAT, FNYEAQ (reference sequence). The CDR3 protein is CASSARSRDQETQYF. CDR3 nucleotides: TGTGCCAGCAGCGCTAGGAGCCGGGACCAAGAGACCCAGTACTTC.

This chain uses TRBV7-6 with TRBJ2-7; the D gene is possibly TRBD2 (6 bases). This CDR3 has 13 residues. Between the trimmed V and J ends, which lost 5 bases and 4 bases, there was a span of 12 bases. The germline CDR1 and CDR2 sequences are SGHVS and FNYEAQ. In DNA, the CDR3 is TGTGCCAGCAGCCCTGGGGACTTTTACGAGCAGTACTTC. Its protein product is CASSPGDFYEQYF. Drawing the rest from reference TRBV7-6 and TRBJ2-7, the complete variable domain is GAGVSQSPRYKVTKRGQDVALRCDPISGHVSLYWYRQALGQGPEFLTYFNYEAQQDKSGLPNDRFSAERPEGSISTLTIQRTEQRDSAMYRCASSPGDFYEQYFGPGTRLTVT.

The gene calls are TRBV5-1 and TRBJ2-3; D call uncertain. CDR1 SGHRS and CDR2 YFSETQ come from the germline V gene. This CDR3 contains 16 residues. V gave up 1 base and J gave up 0 bases, with 12 bases separating them. The CDR3 loop is CASSLFPETSTDTQYF. The CDR3, as DNA: TGCGCCAGCAGCTTGTTTCCCGAAACTAGCACAGATACGCAGTATTTT.

The V gene is TRBV7-9, the J gene TRBJ1-1; TRBD1 might be the D (6 bases). Germline V CDR1 and CDR2: SEHNR, FQNEAQ (reference sequence). There are 14 residues in the CDR3. V was cut by 6 bases and J by 3 bases, with 14 bases left in between. CDR3 sequence (DNA): TGTGCCAGCAGAGGACAGCGGGTGGACACTGAAGCTTTCTTT. This encodes CASRGQRVDTEAFF.

In its sample, this clonotype was seen a few times. The V and J genes are TRBV7-8 and TRBJ2-1; no definite D call. From germline, CDR1 is SGHVS and CDR2 FQNEAQ. Trimming cost V 3 bases and J 3 bases, with 9 bases left between them. The CDR3 covers 14 residues. CDR3 sequence (DNA): TGTGCCAGCAGCTTCCAATATTTCTACAATGAGCAGTTCTTC. This encodes CASSFQYFYNEQFF. Full variable domain (rest looked up from reference TRBV7-8 and TRBJ2-1): GAGVSQSPRYKVAKRGQDVALRCDPISGHVSLFWYQQALGQGPEFLTYFQNEAQLDKSGLPSDRFFAERPEGSVSTLKIQRTQQEDSAVYLCASSFQYFYNEQFFGPGTRLTVL.

This chain connects TRBV7-9 to TRBJ2-1; D not resolved. Trimming stripped 0 bases from V and 10 bases from J, with 10 bases between. Germline CDR1 is SEHNR and CDR2 is FQNEAQ (reference sequence). The CDR3 runs to 13 residues. CDR3 in amino acids: CASSLAGKAEQFF. Here the CDR3 DNA reads TGTGCCAGCAGCTTAGCGGGGAAAGCGGAGCAGTTCTTC.

This sequence joins TRBV12-3 or TRBV12-4 and TRBJ2-7, with D perhaps given as TRBD1 or TRBD2 (5 bases each). CDR3 length: 15 amino acids. V lost 2 bases, J lost 3 bases, and 14 bases lay in between. The CDR3 here is CASSLSPGTGYEQYF. The DNA for the CDR3 is TGTGCCAGCAGTTTATCGCCGGGGACCGGCTACGAGCAGTACTTC.

V usage is TRBV9 and J usage is TRBJ2-1; 7 positions match TRBD2. Trimming took 0 bases from V and 9 from J; bases not matched to a gene: 6. Germline CDR1 SGDLS, CDR2 YYNGEE. This CDR3 is 14 amino acids long. DNA for the CDR3: TGTGCCAGCAGCGTAGTAGTCAGGGAGGGTGAGCAGTTCTTC. This codes for CASSVVVREGEQFF. Drawing the rest from reference TRBV9 and TRBJ2-1, the complete variable domain is DSGVTQTPKHLITATGQRVTLRCSPRSGDLSVYWYQQSLDQGLQFLIQYYNGEERAKGNILERFSAQQFPDLHSELNLSSLELGDSALYFCASSVVVREGEQFFGPGTRLTVL.

The V gene is TRBV5-1, the J gene TRBJ2-7; TRBD1 is a possible D gene (5 bases). CDR1 is SGHRS, CDR2 YFSETQ, per germline. Trimming removed 0 bases at V and 0 bases at J, with 10 bases between. The CDR3 spans 15 residues. The CDR3 protein is CASSLGQGLSYEQYF. The CDR3 DNA reads as TGCGCCAGCAGCTTGGGGCAGGGCCTCTCCTACGAGCAGTACTTC.

This clonotype was counted a few times. This chain uses TRBV5-6 with TRBJ2-5; 8 nucleotides align to TRBD2. Germline-derived CDR1 and CDR2 are SGHDT and YYEEEE. The CDR3 length is 16 residues. The ends lost 0 bases at V and 7 bases at J; junction bases unmatched: 11. CDR3 sequence (DNA): TGTGCCAGCAGCTTGGCATTGGCTAGCGGGCCTATGACCCAGTACTTC. It yields the protein CASSLALASGPMTQYF.

A few counts support this clonotype. The V call is TRBV10-3, the J call TRBJ2-5; tentatively, D is TRBD2 (6 bases). The germline gives CDR1 ENHRY, CDR2 SYGVKD. Trimming shortened V by 3 bases and J by 5 bases, and 13 bases separated the two germline ends. The CDR3 is 14 amino acids. CDR3 residues: CAISDGGTRETQYF. CDR3 nucleotides: TGTGCCATCAGTGACGGCGGGACTCGGGAGACCCAGTACTTC.

This clonotype was seen a handful of times. The rearrangement joins TRBV5-6 to TRBJ2-7; D is undetermined. Germline CDR1 and CDR2: SGHDT and YYEEEE. The length of the CDR3 is 13 residues. V lost 4 bases and J 4 bases, leaving 12 bases between the germline ends. This CDR3 is CASSPQSPYEQYF. The CDR3 DNA reads as TGTGCCAGCAGCCCTCAGAGTCCATACGAGCAGTACTTC.

CDR3 DNA: TGTGCCAGCAGCGTATCCGCGGGGCACTCCTACAATGAGCAGTTCTTC. As protein: CASSVSAGHSYNEQFF. The chain combines TRBV9 with TRBJ2-1; D perhaps matches TRBD2 (6 bases). This CDR3 is 16 amino acids long. From germline, CDR1 is SGDLS and CDR2 YYNGEE. Trimming stripped 1 base from V and 0 bases from J, with 11 bases between. Looking up the rest from reference TRBV9 and TRBJ2-1 gives the full variable domain: DSGVTQTPKHLITATGQRVTLRCSPRSGDLSVYWYQQSLDQGLQFLIQYYNGEERAKGNILERFSAQQFPDLHSELNLSSLELGDSALYFCASSVSAGHSYNEQFFGPGTRLTVL.

CDR3 coding DNA: TGTGCCAGCAGAATATCTAGCGGAAGCTCCTACGAGCAGTACTTC. It codes for CASRISSGSSYEQYF. The J gene is TRBJ2-7, the V gene TRBV12-3 or TRBV12-4, with 7 nucleotides matching TRBD2. The CDR3 sequence is 15 residues long. Germline trimming cut 6 bases from V and 0 bases from J; bases unmatched to any gene: 8.

To note about this clonotype: This could be a read error, since a much larger clone is one nucleotide away. Given the absence of the conserved phenylalanine or tryptophan at the CDR3 end, a read error is likely. V usage is TRBV9 and J usage is TRBJ2-5, with a tentative D call TRBD2 (7 bases). Trimming removed 2 bases from V and 1 base from J, with 15 bases in between. The CDR3 runs 16 residues. Looked up from germline, CDR1 is SGDLS and CDR2 is YYNGEE. The CDR3, as DNA: TGTGCCAGCAGCGTGGGGGGGCAGCCCGCCCAAGAGACCCAGTACGTC. Its protein product is CASSVGGQPAQETQYV.

In this sample, this clonotype turned up once. The chain joins TRBV5-6 to TRBJ2-5; 8 bases line up with TRBD1. CDR3 length: 14 amino acids. V dropped 6 bases and J dropped 5; count of bases not matched to a gene: 9. Germline V gives CDR1 SGHDT, CDR2 YYEEEE. For the CDR3, the DNA is TGTGCCAGCATCGTGGGGGACAGGCGGGAGACCCAGTACTTC. Amino acid sequence: CASIVGDRRETQYF.

This clonotype was picked up a small number of times. This chain uses TRBV20-1 with TRBJ1-4; D not resolved. The CDR3 totals 13 residues. Germline V gene data show CDR1 as DFQATT and CDR2 as SNEGSKA (reference sequence). V was cut by 3 bases and J by 6 bases, with 11 bases left in between. Here the CDR3 DNA reads TGCAGTGCTAGTACGCCCCTCCATGAAAAACTGTTTTTT. As protein: CSASTPLHEKLFF.

The rearrangement uses TRBV3-1 and TRBJ1-1; D might be TRBD1 (6 bases). V was shortened by 8 bases and J by 5 bases, with 18 bases between the two germline ends. Germline V lookup: CDR1 LGHDT, CDR2 YNNKEL (reference sequence). The CDR3 covers 14 residues. The CDR3 protein is CASHKQGVGTEAFF. DNA for the CDR3: TGTGCCAGCCATAAACAGGGAGTGGGTACTGAAGCTTTCTTT.

This clonotype was observed a single time. This chain links TRBV29-1 with TRBJ1-1; unclear D gene. The CDR3 is 13 residues long. Germline V gives CDR1 SQVTM, CDR2 ANQGSEA. V shed 6 bases and J shed 0 bases, with 11 bases lying between them. The CDR3, as DNA: TGCAGCGTCGTTAAGGTTATGAACACTGAAGCTTTCTTT. Translating gives CSVVKVMNTEAFF.

This clonotype was counted at least ten times. The chain is built from TRBV5-1 and TRBJ2-7, with 12 bases identical to TRBD1. Looked up from germline, CDR1 is SGHRS and CDR2 is YFSETQ. Trimming at V came to 5 bases and at J to 0 bases, leaving 15 bases not matched to a gene. This CDR3 has 19 amino acids. CDR3 bases: TGCGCCAGCAGGCTTCGAGGGACAGGGGGCGGAGAGAGCTCCTACGAGCAGTACTTC. Its protein product is CASRLRGTGGGESSYEQYF.

This clonotype was counted many times. This chain uses TRBV14 with TRBJ2-1; 13 positions match TRBD2. Per the germline V gene, CDR1 is SGHDN and CDR2 is FVKESK. Unmatched junction bases numbered 6, after V lost 4 bases and J lost 9 bases. The CDR3 is 15 amino acids. Written as DNA, the CDR3 is TGTGCCAGCAGCCCCGGGACTAGCGGGACGGGTGAGCAGTTCTTC. Translating gives CASSPGTSGTGEQFF.

The gene calls are TRBV5-1 and TRBJ2-5, with D tentatively TRBD1 (6 bases). The CDR3 length is 15 residues. The V and J ends lost 3 bases and 3 bases respectively, with 15 bases between them. Germline CDR1 SGHRS, CDR2 YFSETQ. The CDR3 here is CASSWVQGTKETQYF. The DNA for the CDR3 is TGCGCCAGCAGCTGGGTACAGGGAACAAAAGAGACCCAGTACTTC.

The chain links TRBV6-5 to TRBJ1-6, with TRBD1 matching over 7 bases. CDR1 MNHEY and CDR2 SVGAGI come from the germline V gene. The CDR3 has 15 residues. The V and J ends lost 6 bases and 6 bases, in that order; junction bases with no gene match: 8. In nucleotides, the CDR3 is TGTGCCAGCAGCCGGGCCGGGACAGCTAATTCACCCCTCCACTTT. Translation gives CASSRAGTANSPLHF.

V gene TRBV11-2 combines with J gene TRBJ2-5; tentative D call: TRBD2 (6 bases). Trimming pared 6 bases from V and 2 bases from J, leaving 16 bases between. Germline CDR1 is SGHAT and CDR2 is FQNNGV. CDR3 length: 15 amino acids. In DNA form, the CDR3 reads TGTGCCAGCAGATCCGAGCCGGGACTTCAAGAGACCCAGTACTTC. This translates into CASRSEPGLQETQYF.

This clonotype was detected a few times. The CDR3 is CASSPNRVALGETQYF. The CDR3 DNA sequence: TGTGCCAGCAGCCCAAACAGGGTGGCCCTCGGGGAGACCCAGTACTTC. The chain combines TRBV7-9 with TRBJ2-5, with a tentative D call TRBD1 (6 bases). V was trimmed by 5 bases and J by 5 bases, leaving 21 bases between them. Germline CDR1 and CDR2: SEHNR and FQNEAQ (reference sequence). The CDR3 runs 16 residues.

The chain links TRBV2 to TRBJ1-2; perhaps TRBD1 as D (6 bases). V dropped 8 bases and J dropped 5 bases, with 18 bases sitting between them. Germline loops: CDR1 SNHLY, CDR2 FYNNEI. The CDR3 contains 14 residues. The CDR3, as DNA: TGTGCCAGCCGGGACACAGGGAGGAATTATGGCTACACCTTC. This encodes CASRDTGRNYGYTF.

This sequence joins TRBV11-2 and TRBJ2-2; 8 bases match TRBD1. Germline CDR1 reads SGHAT; CDR2 reads FQNNGV. The CDR3 is 16 residues long. Unmatched junction bases numbered 6, after V lost 5 bases and J lost 1 base. In DNA form, the CDR3 reads TGTGCCAGCAGCCAGATCAGGGGGCGGAACACCGGGGAGCTGTTTTTT. Its translation: CASSQIRGRNTGELFF.